These 18 T cell receptor beta chains share one sample of origin, sequenced in a study of blood T cell repertoires in COVID-19. Produced via immunoSEQ multiplex PCR; TCRdb's table is partial and in-frame only. Of 250,000 to 300,000 clones in the sample, 90% are singletons; the top ten hold more than 0.95%. The sequenced sample consisted of PBMCs or T cells enriched from blood (not recorded which). All receptors come from a woman in her 30s who had recovered from COVID-19.

This sequence joins TRBV28 and TRBJ2-5, with 10 positions matching TRBD2. CDR1 is MDHEN and CDR2 is SYDVKM in the germline V gene. The V gene end was trimmed by 2 bases and the J gene end by 4 bases; junction bases not matched to a gene: 7. The CDR3 is 16 amino acids. The CDR3 protein is CASSLKASGSGETQYF. CDR3 coding DNA: TGTGCCAGCAGTTTAAAGGCTAGCGGGAGCGGAGAGACCCAGTACTTC.

The rearrangement links TRBV6-2 or TRBV6-3 to TRBJ2-7, with D perhaps TRBD2 (5 bases). From germline, CDR1 is MNHEY and CDR2 SVGEGT. V dropped 0 bases and J dropped 4 bases, with 16 bases sitting between them. The length of the CDR3 is 16 residues. In DNA, the CDR3 is TGTGCCAGCAGTTACTCGCCTCCTACGGACTTTTACGAGCAGTACTTC. Its translation: CASSYSPPTDFYEQYF.

The chain employs TRBV30 and TRBJ1-5; no clear D. The germline gives CDR1 GTSNPN, CDR2 SVGIG (reference sequence). Trimming stripped 1 base from V and 6 bases from J, with 10 bases between. This CDR3 has 13 amino acids. The CDR3 region is CAWSGRESQPQHF. The CDR3 nucleotides read TGTGCCTGGAGTGGGCGGGAAAGTCAGCCCCAGCATTTT.

V is TRBV7-6 and J is TRBJ1-1; 10 nucleotides line up with TRBD1. With 1 base clipped from V and 5 bases from J, the junction kept 1 base outside the gene matches. CDR1 and CDR2 (germline): SGHVS, FNYEAQ. CDR3 length: 14 residues. The CDR3 loop reads CASSLGGQGTEAFF. As DNA, the CDR3 is TGTGCCAGCAGCTTAGGGGGACAGGGGACTGAAGCTTTCTTT.

The chain uses TRBV7-3 and TRBJ2-1; 9 nucleotides agree with TRBD2. Losses at the gene ends were 0 bases for V and 0 bases for J; bases not matched to a gene: 0. CDR3 length: 16 residues. The V gene's germline CDR1 is SGHTA and CDR2 FQGTGA. The CDR3 spells CASSLTLAGSYNEQFF. The CDR3 DNA reads as TGTGCCAGCAGCTTAACACTAGCGGGCTCCTACAATGAGCAGTTCTTC.

V is TRBV4-2 and J is TRBJ2-3; possible D gene TRBD2, 6 bases. V lost 0 bases, J lost 2 bases, and 15 bases lay in between. The germline gives CDR1 LGHNA, CDR2 YNFKEQ. This CDR3 contains 17 residues. In DNA, the CDR3 is TGTGCCAGCAGCCAAGAAAATAGCGGTACTTTCACAGATACGCAGTATTTT. This gives the protein CASSQENSGTFTDTQYF.

The V call is TRBV18, the J call TRBJ2-5, with a possible D match to TRBD2 (6 bases). V was cut by 1 base and J by 1 base, with 10 bases left in between. Germline V gene lookup returns CDR1 KGHSH and CDR2 LQKENI. The CDR3 runs to 15 residues. CDR3 residues: CASSPQLAVQETQYF. CDR3 bases: TGTGCCAGCTCACCACAGTTAGCGGTCCAAGAGACCCAGTACTTC.

The chain combines TRBV4-2 with TRBJ2-2; TRBD2 might be the D (5 bases). The V and J ends lost 4 bases and 2 bases respectively, with 17 bases between them. The V gene's germline CDR1 is LGHNA and CDR2 YNFKEQ. The CDR3 has 17 amino acids. As DNA, the CDR3 is TGTGCCAGCAGCCCTGAGAGGCTAGCCTTAAACACCGGGGAGCTGTTTTTT. It encodes CASSPERLALNTGELFF.

The rearrangement joins TRBV9 to TRBJ1-5; 11 bases map to TRBD1. CDR3 size: 16 residues. J gave up 3 bases and V 0 bases, and 2 bases lay outside the gene matches. Looked up from germline, CDR1 is SGDLS and CDR2 is YYNGEE. The chain's CDR3 is CASSVGTGGYNQPQHF. The CDR3 nucleotides read TGTGCCAGCAGCGTAGGGACAGGGGGCTACAATCAGCCCCAGCATTTT.

The gene calls are TRBV6-4 and TRBJ2-1; D is undetermined. CDR1 and CDR2 (germline): MRHNA, SNTAGT. V lost 0 bases and J lost 4, with 7 bases in between. The CDR3 extends over 14 amino acids. The CDR3 is CASSDSGAYNEQFF. For the CDR3, the DNA is TGTGCCAGCAGTGACTCAGGAGCGTACAATGAGCAGTTCTTC.

The chain couples TRBV4-3 to TRBJ2-2; D gene unclear. The CDR3 runs 16 residues. Trimming removed 2 bases from V and 1 base from J, with 11 bases in between. Germline CDR1 LGHNA, CDR2 YSLEER. The CDR3 spells CASSQTTAENTGELFF. The CDR3 DNA reads TGCGCCAGCAGCCAAACAACAGCCGAGAACACCGGGGAGCTGTTTTTT.

This chain joins TRBV4-1 and TRBJ2-7; possibly TRBD1 for D (5 bases). From germline, CDR1 is MGHRA and CDR2 YSYEKL. Trimming left V 0 bases short and J 2 bases short, with 14 bases between. The CDR3 covers 16 residues. CDR3 sequence (DNA): TGCGCCAGCAGCCAAGATGTGGCAGGGCCAACCTACGAGCAGTACTTC. Protein sequence: CASSQDVAGPTYEQYF.

The chain carries TRBV30 and TRBJ2-6; tentative D call: TRBD1 (5 bases). The length of the CDR3 is 13 residues. Germline lookup yields CDR1 GTSNPN and CDR2 SVGIG (reference sequence). The CDR3 bases are TGTGGGGGCGCGACGTCTGGGGCCAACGTCCTGACTTTC. It encodes CGGATSGANVLTF. The complete variable domain, with remaining parts taken from reference TRBV30 and TRBJ2-6, reads SQTIHQWPATLVQPVGSPLSLECTVEGTSNPNLYWYRQAAGRGLQLLFYSVGIGQISSEVPQNLSASRPQDRQFILSSKKLLLSDSGFYLCGGATSGANVLTFGAGSRLTVL.

The chain is built from TRBV6-1 and TRBJ2-7; weak D call: TRBD1 (5 bases). V lost 3 bases to trimming and J lost 7 bases, with 10 bases between them. Germline V lookup: CDR1 MNHNS, CDR2 SASEGT. The CDR3 is made up of 12 amino acids. CDR3 nucleotide sequence: TGTGCCAGCAGTGATACGACAGCGGAGCAGTACTTC. As protein: CASSDTTAEQYF.

This clone was detected only once. The chain carries TRBV10-1 and TRBJ2-2, with D perhaps matching TRBD1 (6 bases). The V end lost 4 bases, the J end lost 1 base, and 13 bases lay between the germline ends. The germline CDR1 and CDR2 sequences are WNHNN and SYGVQD (reference sequence). This CDR3 has 16 residues. Here the CDR3 reads CASSVAGTLNTGELFF. CDR3 bases: TGCGCCAGCAGTGTAGCCGGGACACTGAACACCGGGGAGCTGTTTTTT.

The V and J genes are TRBV15 and TRBJ1-6; the D gene is possibly TRBD1 (6 bases). Per germline, CDR1 LNHNV and CDR2 YYDKDF (reference sequence). This CDR3 is 13 amino acids long. With 10 bases removed from V and 8 bases from J, the gap between germline ends came to 15 bases. The CDR3 loop reads CANRTGYDSPLHF. In DNA form, the CDR3 reads TGTGCCAACAGAACAGGGTACGATTCACCCCTCCACTTT.

This chain connects TRBV5-1 to TRBJ2-1, with 9 bases matching TRBD2. The V and J ends lost 4 bases and 4 bases, in that order; junction bases with no gene match: 9. This CDR3 has 16 amino acids. Germline V lookup: CDR1 SGHRS, CDR2 YFSETQ. CDR3 bases: TGCGCCAGCAGCGCTTCTAGCGGGATGTCTTACAATGAGCAGTTCTTC. As protein: CASSASSGMSYNEQFF.

The chain links TRBV4-3 to TRBJ2-2; a weak D match, TRBD1 (6 bases). Germline CDR1 and CDR2: LGHNA and YSLEER. The CDR3 runs 15 residues. V lost 0 bases, J lost 7 bases, and 12 bases lay in between. The CDR3 here is CASSQETRRGGELFF. The CDR3 nucleotides read TGCGCCAGCAGCCAAGAAACGCGCAGGGGCGGGGAGCTGTTTTTT.